The TCR beta chain described here comes from a study of neurological immune-mediated disorders. Germline V gene lookup returns CDR1 DFQATT and CDR2 SNEGSKA (reference sequence). V lost 6 bases and J lost 3; bases outside the gene matches: 14. The CDR3 consists of 16 residues. Each CDR3 protein gets one entry after TCRdb re-called the 5' RACE reads with MiXCR. Of roughly 60,000 distinct CDR3 sequences listed, approximately 3.5% are singletons. This clonotype was counted at least ten times. The chain links TRBV20-1 to TRBJ2-5, with 9 bases aligning to TRBD2. The sample consisted of PBMCs. This receptor was identified in a woman in her 30s with multiple sclerosis. The CDR3 region has the DNA TGCAGTGCCCCCCCCCGGTTGTTAGCGGGGGAAGAGACCCAGTACTTC. This gives the protein CSAPPRLLAGEETQYF.